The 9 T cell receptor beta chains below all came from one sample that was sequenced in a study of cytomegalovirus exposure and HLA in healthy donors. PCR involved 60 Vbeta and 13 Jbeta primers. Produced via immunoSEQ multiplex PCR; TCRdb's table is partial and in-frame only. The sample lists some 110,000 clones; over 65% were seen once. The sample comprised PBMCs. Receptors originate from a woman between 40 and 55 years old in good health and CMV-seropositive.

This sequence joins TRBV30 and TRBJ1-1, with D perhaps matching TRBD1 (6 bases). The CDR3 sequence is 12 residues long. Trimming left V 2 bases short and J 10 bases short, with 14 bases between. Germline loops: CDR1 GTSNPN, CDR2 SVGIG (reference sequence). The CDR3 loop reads CAWSLGGGGAFF. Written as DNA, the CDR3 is TGTGCCTGGAGTTTGGGGGGAGGGGGAGCTTTCTTT.

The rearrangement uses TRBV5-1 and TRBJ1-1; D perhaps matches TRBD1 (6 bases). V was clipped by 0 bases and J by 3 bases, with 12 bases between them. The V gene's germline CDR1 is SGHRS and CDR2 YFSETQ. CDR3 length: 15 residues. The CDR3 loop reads CASSLVGAAYTEAFF. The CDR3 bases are TGCGCCAGCAGCTTGGTGGGGGCAGCCTACACTGAAGCTTTCTTT. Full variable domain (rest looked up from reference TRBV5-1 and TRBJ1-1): KAGVTQTPRYLIKTRGQQVTLSCSPISGHRSVSWYQQTPGQGLQFLFEYFSETQRNKGNFPGRFSGRQFSNSRSEMNVSTLELGDSALYLCASSLVGAAYTEAFFGQGTRLTVV.

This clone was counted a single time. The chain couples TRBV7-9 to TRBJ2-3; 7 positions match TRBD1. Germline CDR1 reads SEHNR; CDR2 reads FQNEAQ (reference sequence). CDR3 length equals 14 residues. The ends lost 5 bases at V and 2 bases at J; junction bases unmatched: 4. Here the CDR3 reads CASSRQGHTDTQYF. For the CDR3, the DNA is TGTGCCAGCAGCCGACAGGGCCACACAGATACGCAGTATTTT.

The DNA of the CDR3 is TGTGCCAGCAGCCCACACGCCCCGGGACTAGCGGGGAGTTACGAGCAGTACTTC. Amino acids: CASSPHAPGLAGSYEQYF. The rearrangement joins TRBV7-2 to TRBJ2-7; TRBD2 aligns across 13 bases. Looked up from germline, CDR1 is SGHTA and CDR2 is FQGNSA. Trimming removed 5 bases from V and 4 bases from J; junction bases left unmatched: 14. The CDR3 is 18 amino acids.

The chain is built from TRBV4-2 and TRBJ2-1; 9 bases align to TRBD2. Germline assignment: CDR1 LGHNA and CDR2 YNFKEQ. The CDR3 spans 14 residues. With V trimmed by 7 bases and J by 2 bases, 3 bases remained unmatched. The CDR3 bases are TGTGCCAGCAAGCTAGCGGGAACCTACAATGAGCAGTTCTTC. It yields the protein CASKLAGTYNEQFF.

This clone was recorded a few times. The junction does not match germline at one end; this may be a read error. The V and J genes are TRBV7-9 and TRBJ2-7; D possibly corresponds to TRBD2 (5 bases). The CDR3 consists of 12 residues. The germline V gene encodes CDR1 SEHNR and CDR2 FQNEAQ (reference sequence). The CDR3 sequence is CSSTPGFYEQYF. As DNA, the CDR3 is TGTTCCAGCACCCCGGGATTCTACGAGCAGTACTTC.

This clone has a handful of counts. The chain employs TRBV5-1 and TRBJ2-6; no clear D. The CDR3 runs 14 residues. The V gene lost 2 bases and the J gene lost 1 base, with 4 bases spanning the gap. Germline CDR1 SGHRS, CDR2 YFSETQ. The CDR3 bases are TGCGCCAGCAGCTTTGCGTCTGGGGCCAACGTCCTGACTTTC. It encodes CASSFASGANVLTF.

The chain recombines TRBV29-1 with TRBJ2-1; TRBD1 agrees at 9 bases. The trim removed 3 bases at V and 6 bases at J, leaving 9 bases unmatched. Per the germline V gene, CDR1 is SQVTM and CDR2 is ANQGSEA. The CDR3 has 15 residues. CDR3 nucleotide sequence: TGCAGCGTTGATACCCCCCGGACAGGGGTCAATGAGCAGTTCTTC. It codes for CSVDTPRTGVNEQFF.

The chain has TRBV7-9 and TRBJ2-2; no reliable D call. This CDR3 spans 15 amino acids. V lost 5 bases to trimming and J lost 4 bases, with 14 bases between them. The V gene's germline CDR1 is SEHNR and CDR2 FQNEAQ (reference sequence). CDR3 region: CASSPKPGLTGELFF. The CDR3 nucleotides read TGTGCCAGCAGCCCAAAGCCGGGTCTCACCGGGGAGCTGTTTTTT.